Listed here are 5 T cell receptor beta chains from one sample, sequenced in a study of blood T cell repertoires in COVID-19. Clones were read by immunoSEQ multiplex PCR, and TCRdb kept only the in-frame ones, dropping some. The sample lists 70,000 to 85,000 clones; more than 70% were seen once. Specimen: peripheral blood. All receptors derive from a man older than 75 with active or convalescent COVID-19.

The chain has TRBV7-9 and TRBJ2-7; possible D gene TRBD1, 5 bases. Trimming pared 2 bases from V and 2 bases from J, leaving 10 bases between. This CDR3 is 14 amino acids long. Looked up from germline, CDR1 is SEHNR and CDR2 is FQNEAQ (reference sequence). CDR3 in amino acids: CASSLLGATYEQYF. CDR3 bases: TGTGCCAGCAGCTTATTAGGGGCTACCTACGAGCAGTACTTC.

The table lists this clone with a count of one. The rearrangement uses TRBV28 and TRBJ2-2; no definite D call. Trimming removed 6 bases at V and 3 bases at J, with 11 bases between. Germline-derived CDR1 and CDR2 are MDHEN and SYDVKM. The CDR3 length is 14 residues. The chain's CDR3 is CASSPPGHTGELFF. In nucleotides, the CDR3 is TGTGCCAGCAGCCCGCCGGGTCACACCGGGGAGCTGTTTTTT.

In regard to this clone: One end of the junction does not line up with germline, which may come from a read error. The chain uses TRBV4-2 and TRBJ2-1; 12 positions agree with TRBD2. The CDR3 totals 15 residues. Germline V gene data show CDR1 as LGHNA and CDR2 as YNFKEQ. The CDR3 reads CASSLLAGGPGEQFF. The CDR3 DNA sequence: TGTGCCAGTAGCCTTCTAGCGGGAGGGCCAGGTGAGCAGTTCTTC.

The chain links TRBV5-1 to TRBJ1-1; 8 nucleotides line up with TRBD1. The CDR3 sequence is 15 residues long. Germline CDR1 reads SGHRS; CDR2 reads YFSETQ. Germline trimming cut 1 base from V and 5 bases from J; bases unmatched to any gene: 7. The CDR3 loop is CASSLLQGEQTEAFF. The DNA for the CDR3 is TGCGCCAGCAGCTTGTTACAGGGGGAGCAAACTGAAGCTTTCTTT.

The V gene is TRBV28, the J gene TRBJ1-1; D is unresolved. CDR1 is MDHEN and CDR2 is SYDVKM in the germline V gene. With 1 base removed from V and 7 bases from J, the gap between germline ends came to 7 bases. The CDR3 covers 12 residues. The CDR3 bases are TGTGCCAGCAGTTTATTATCCCGTGAAGCTTTCTTT. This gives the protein CASSLLSREAFF.